This T cell receptor (beta chain) was sequenced for a study of blood T cells in healthy people across ages (dated by TCRdb to about 2015). Some background on the complete study: In model experiments, roughly one uniquely barcoded TCR beta cDNA molecule per two T cells was captured by template switching. To avoid experimental bias, donors of different ages were randomly spread across the sequencing lanes. The donors were split into four age groups: young (average 16 years), middle-aged (around 37), aged (roughly 60) and long-lived (about 82). To track age-related changes in TCR beta repertoire diversity, the study relied on deep sequencing normalized with unique cDNA molecular identifiers. The study analyzed two additional independent replicas of 1 million unique cDNA reads from the same blood draw for two donors, one aged 18 to 29 and one aged 80 or older. Paper-wide results and their limitations: Conclusive comparison of naive and antigen-experienced compartments was prevented by the profiling of bulk unsorted PBMCs. The CMV infection status of donors was not known, potentially confounding age-related changes in expanded clonotypes. Observed TCR beta diversity correlated strongly with the percentage of naive T cells measured by flow cytometry. As age increased, observed TCR beta diversity per million T cells dropped in a roughly linear way, and a significant reduction was already evident by age around 41. Estimates of total diversity based on one million sequenced T cells were considered lower bounds and underestimates. Compared with the aged group, the long-lived group had more naive CD4+ T cells, fewer expanded clones and increased TCR diversity, a pattern suggesting age selection.

Donors were a few dozen systemically healthy Caucasian individuals from Russia aged roughly 6 to 90 years. Each donor gave ten milliliters of peripheral blood, drawn into EDTA-treated Vacutainer tubes. PBMCs were isolated by Ficoll-Paque density-gradient centrifugation, with at least 6 million obtained per sample. Trizol reagent was used to extract total RNA from the PBMCs, yielding at least 5.5 micrograms per sample. The percentages of naive CD45RAhigh/CD27high T cells were determined by flow cytometry on a PBMC aliquot from every donor. This clonotype appeared a few times. Which antigen it targets is not known. Base qualities are not recorded, but no much larger clone differs from it by a single base. Preparation of the library involved 5' RACE. TCRdb records Illumina HiSeq 2500 as the sequencer. The second PCR ran for roughly 6 to 11 cycles and used a J-beta primer mix along with a sample-barcoded 5' primer. Each TCR beta cDNA molecule received a unique molecular identifier from a template-switch 5' adaptor carrying 12 random nucleotides. At least 3 million CDR3-containing paired-end reads were obtained from each sample. The Mint cDNA synthesis kit, primed by a TRBC-specific oligonucleotide, was used to synthesize first-strand cDNA from all RNA. Following uracil-DNA glycosylase treatment, all cDNA underwent a first 18-cycle PCR with the universal primers M1SS and BC2_uni_R. Per the source publication's procedure: For normalization, 1 million high-quality reads were randomly selected from each sample, with every read carrying a distinct molecular identifier. Instead of being binned into consensus sequences, reads with shared molecular identifiers were discarded. MiTCR, run with a Q25 quality threshold and the strictest error-elimination algorithm, handled CDR3 identification, clonotype clustering and error correction. A nonparametric unseen species model using Euler transformation provided a lower-bound estimate of total TCR beta diversity. TCRdb itself trimmed the public reads at Q25 with fastp, ran MiXCR and retained productive beta chains. Duplicate CDR3 protein sequences are folded into a single record with the most common DNA and genes. TCRdb assigned the V and J calls; the authors' analysis was not used. Across this sample there are about 1 million distinct CDR3 sequences, with 40% to 55% seen only once. The top ten clones comprise approximately 17% of the sample.

From the germline V gene, CDR1 is SGHRS and CDR2 is YFSETQ. From the cysteine through the phenylalanine, the CDR3 covers 18 amino acids. The retained sequence is limited to the CDR3, 54 bases, with the frame set at the first base. From V the trimming removes 4 bases and from J it removes 2 bases, while the gene matches leave 10 bases of the junction unaccounted for. Rearrangement joined TRBV5-1 to TRBJ2-6; TRBD1 fits 9 bases in the junction. Sequenced: blood. The sequence was collected from a woman aged 60-75 years in good health. The CDR3 protein sequence reads: CASSDTGGGLTGANVLTF. The nucleotides are TGCGCCAGCAGCGATACAGGGGGCGGATTGACTGGGGCCAACGTCCTGACTTTC.